These T cell receptor beta chains were read from a single sample in a study of blood T cells in healthy people across ages. TCRdb recomputed calls from the 5' RACE reads with MiXCR, one row per CDR3 protein. The sample lists 450,000 to 700,000 distinct CDR3 sequences, 25% to 30% occurring once. The sequenced sample was blood. These receptor sequences come from a woman between 70 and 85 years old in good health. CDR3s include the opening cysteine and the closing phenylalanine or tryptophan. The order of the fields is clone size, J gene, V gene, D gene, CDR3 protein, CDR3 DNA. D genes are given only for firm matches. A clone size is listed for some rows: how often the clone was seen (once, few, many), or a class if it is expanded.

>.|TRBJ1-4|TRBV29-1|TRBD1
CSVRTGGSEKLFF
TGCAGCGTTCGGACAGGGGGCAGCGAAAAACTGTTTTTT
>few|TRBJ2-3|TRBV10-2|.
CASSDRKDTDTQYF
TGCGCCAGCAGTGATCGGAAGGACACAGATACGCAGTATTTT
>few|TRBJ1-3|TRBV5-1|.
CASSLMPGGTGNTIYF
TGCGCCAGCAGCTTGATGCCGGGGGGGACTGGAAACACCATATATTTT
>.|TRBJ2-6|TRBV5-1|.
CASSLTQSSGANVLTF
TGCGCCAGCAGCTTGACACAGAGCTCTGGGGCCAACGTCCTGACTTTC
>.|TRBJ2-5|TRBV4-3|TRBD2
CACSQDDGGALETQYF
TGCGCCTGCAGCCAAGATGACGGGGGGGCCTTGGAGACCCAGTACTTC
>few|TRBJ2-1|TRBV2|.
CASSEAEAAYNEQFF
TGTGCCAGCAGTGAAGCGGAGGCCGCCTACAATGAGCAGTTCTTC
>.|TRBJ2-1|TRBV5-1|TRBD2
CASSLVSLAETNEQFF
TGCGCCAGCAGCTTGGTCTCCCTAGCGGAGACCAATGAGCAGTTCTTC
>many|TRBJ1-1|TRBV4-2|TRBD1
CASSQDGTGTGRMNTEAFF
TGTGCCAGCAGCCAAGATGGGACCGGGACAGGGAGGATGAACACTGAAGCTTTCTTT
>.|TRBJ2-3|TRBV4-3|.
CASSQDGGRKDTQYF
TGCGCCAGCAGCCAAGATGGGGGGAGGAAGGATACGCAGTATTTT
>few|TRBJ2-3|TRBV11-3|TRBD1
CASSLRGTGASTDTQYF
TGTGCCAGCAGCCTACGCGGGACAGGGGCTAGCACAGATACGCAGTATTTT
>.|TRBJ2-3|TRBV6-1|.
CASSRDPPSWGDTQYF
TGTGCCAGCAGCCGGGACCCACCTTCCTGGGGAGATACGCAGTATTTT
>.|TRBJ1-4|TRBV6-8|TRBD1
CASSYTGTGGACEKLFF
TGTGCCAGCAGTTACACAGGGACAGGGGGCGCGTGTGAAAAACTGTTTTTT
>.|TRBJ1-2|TRBV20-1|.
CSAQPAGYYTF
TGCAGTGCTCAGCCTGCAGGGTACTACACCTTC
>.|TRBJ2-5|TRBV29-1|.
CSVRRGSETQYF
TGCAGCGTGCGCCGGGGTTCGGAGACCCAGTACTTC
>few|TRBJ1-2|TRBV12-3/TRBV12-4|TRBD1
CASSMPLGTANPNYGYTF
TGTGCCAGCAGTATGCCCCTCGGGACAGCGAACCCTAACTATGGCTACACCTTC
>.|TRBJ1-3|TRBV7-3|TRBD1
CASKPTGGSGNTIYF
TGTGCCAGCAAACCGACAGGGGGCTCTGGAAACACCATATATTTT
>many|TRBJ2-3|TRBV4-3|.
CASSQALGYTDTQYF
TGCGCCAGCAGCCAAGCGCTGGGGTACACAGATACGCAGTATTTT
>.|TRBJ1-5|TRBV6-2/TRBV6-3|.
CASSYQYNQPQHF
TGTGCCAGCAGTTACCAGTACAATCAGCCCCAGCATTTT
>few|TRBJ2-7|TRBV4-3|TRBD1
CASSLQSGQGAYEQYF
TGCGCCAGCAGTCTACAAAGCGGACAGGGGGCTTACGAGCAGTACTTC
>.|TRBJ1-4|TRBV20-1|.
CSARLSGVGGEKLFF
TGCAGTGCCCGGTTAAGTGGAGTGGGCGGTGAAAAACTGTTTTTT
>.|TRBJ2-3|TRBV12-3/TRBV12-4|.
CASSLIGDAQYF
TGTGCCAGCAGTTTAATCGGGGATGCGCAGTATTTT
>few|TRBJ2-7|TRBV18|.
CASSVGGRFEQYF
TGTGCCAGCTCAGTTGGGGGCAGGTTCGAGCAGTACTTC
>.|TRBJ1-2|TRBV3-1|.
CASSPTYPTEYYGYTF
TGTGCCAGCAGCCCAACTTATCCCACGGAATACTATGGCTACACCTTC